The 4 T cell receptor beta chains below all came from one sample that was sequenced in a study of OX40 agonist ivuxolimab in advanced cancers. The table came from immunoSEQ multiplex PCR; TCRdb's copy has only in-frame clones and leaves some out. The sample shows about 79,000 clones, roughly nine tenths of them seen only once. Sequencing used CD4+ or CD8+ T cells sorted from blood, obtained in a trial of the OX40 agonist ivuxolimab. These receptors came from an adult with an advanced solid tumor such as melanoma, head and neck, liver or kidney cancer.

The rearrangement joins TRBV6-5 to TRBJ1-3, with a weak D call TRBD1 (6 bases). The ends were cut back, 0 bases at V and 1 base at J, with 10 bases in the middle. The CDR3 contains 16 residues. From germline, CDR1 is MNHEY and CDR2 SVGAGI. CDR3 protein: CASSYSYRVSGNTIYF. The CDR3 nucleotides are TGTGCCAGCAGTTACTCGTACAGGGTGTCTGGAAACACCATATATTTT.

The J gene is TRBJ1-5, the V gene TRBV7-9, with D possibly being TRBD1 (5 bases). The CDR3 sequence is 15 residues long. Germline-derived CDR1 and CDR2 are SEHNR and FQNEAQ (reference sequence). Between the trimmed V and J ends, which lost 5 bases and 2 bases, there was a span of 13 bases. As DNA, the CDR3 is TGTGCCAGCAGCGCGGACCCGGGGGGCAATCAGCCCCAGCATTTT. Translated, it gives CASSADPGGNQPQHF.

The chain is built from TRBV4-1 and TRBJ2-5; no clear D gene. Germline loops: CDR1 MGHRA, CDR2 YSYEKL. The CDR3 is 15 residues long. V was shortened by 0 bases and J by 2 bases, with 10 bases between the two germline ends. The CDR3 DNA follows: TGCGCCAGCAGCCAAGATGGGTCGGCACAAGAGACCCAGTACTTC. It codes for CASSQDGSAQETQYF.

The V and J genes are TRBV4-2 and TRBJ2-1; 13 nucleotides line up with TRBD2. Germline V lookup: CDR1 LGHNA, CDR2 YNFKEQ. CDR3 length: 17 residues. Trimming at V came to 3 bases and at J to 7 bases, leaving 9 bases not matched to a gene. CDR3 sequence (DNA): TGTGCCAGCAGCCATGTTCCCGGGACTAGCGGGGTTAATGAGCAGTTCTTC. The encoded protein is CASSHVPGTSGVNEQFF.